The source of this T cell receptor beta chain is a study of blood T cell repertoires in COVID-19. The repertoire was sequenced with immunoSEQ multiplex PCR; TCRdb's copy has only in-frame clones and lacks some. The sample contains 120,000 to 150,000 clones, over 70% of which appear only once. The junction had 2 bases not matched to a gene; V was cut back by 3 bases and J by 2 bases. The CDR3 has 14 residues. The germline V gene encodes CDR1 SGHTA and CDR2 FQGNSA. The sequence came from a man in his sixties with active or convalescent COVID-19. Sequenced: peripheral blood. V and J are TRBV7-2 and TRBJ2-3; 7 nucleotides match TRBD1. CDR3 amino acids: CASSLGQLTDTQYF. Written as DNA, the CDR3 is TGTGCCAGCAGCTTGGGACAGCTCACAGATACGCAGTATTTT.